Below, 11 T cell receptor beta chains from the same sample are listed, as sequenced in a study of T cells after yellow fever vaccination. TCRdb re-called the 5' RACE reads with MiXCR, one entry per CDR3 protein. The table shows some 400,000 distinct CDR3 sequences, with around a sixth occurring only once. The sequencing here drew on PBMCs, taken before the yellow fever booster vaccination. These receptors all stem from a man younger than 35 who received the YFV17D yellow fever vaccine.

A few counts support this clonotype. V gene TRBV12-3 or TRBV12-4 combines with J gene TRBJ2-1, with 7 bases lining up with TRBD2. This CDR3 spans 15 amino acids. With 7 bases clipped from V and 1 base from J, the junction kept 7 bases outside the gene matches. The CDR3 bases are TGTGCCAGCACCCTTCAGGGACTATCCTACAATGAGCAGTTCTTC. Protein: CASTLQGLSYNEQFF.

Only a few counts were recorded for this clonotype. The V call is TRBV7-2, the J call TRBJ1-1; tentative D call: TRBD1 (5 bases). The germline V gene has CDR1 SGHTA and CDR2 FQGNSA. The CDR3 length is 14 residues. The V end lost 8 bases, the J end lost 0 bases, and 13 bases lay between the germline ends. The CDR3 reads CASYLGRMNTEAFF. Here the CDR3 DNA reads TGTGCCAGCTACCTGGGACGGATGAACACTGAAGCTTTCTTT.

The chain combines TRBV6-1 with TRBJ2-7, with D unresolved. Germline loops: CDR1 MNHNS, CDR2 SASEGT. The V end lost 2 bases, the J end lost 3 bases, and 11 bases lay between the germline ends. CDR3 length equals 14 residues. The CDR3 DNA sequence: TGTGCCAGCAGTGAATACACAGTCGGCTACGAGCAGTACGTC. Its protein product is CASSEYTVGYEQYV.

This rearrangement joins TRBV6-4 to TRBJ1-5; unclear D gene. The CDR3 length is 13 residues. CDR1 is MRHNA and CDR2 is SNTAGT in the germline V gene. Trimming stripped 6 bases from V and 2 bases from J, with 8 bases between. The CDR3 reads CASSPERNQPQHF. The CDR3 DNA is TGTGCCAGCAGCCCCGAACGCAATCAGCCCCAGCATTTT.

This clonotype appeared many times. The chain couples TRBV20-1 to TRBJ2-3; 7 bases agree with TRBD2. The CDR3 is made up of 11 amino acids. Germline V gene data show CDR1 as DFQATT and CDR2 as SNEGSKA (reference sequence). V shed 6 bases, J shed 5 bases, and the junction held 2 bases outside the gene matches. In nucleotides, the CDR3 is TGCAGTGCGGGGGGGAGAGATACGCAGTATTTT. Amino acids: CSAGGRDTQYF.

This clonotype came up many times. The chain couples TRBV7-2 to TRBJ2-1; maybe TRBD1 (5 bases). V shed 5 bases and J shed 6 bases, with 11 bases lying between them. The CDR3 extends over 13 amino acids. Looked up from germline, CDR1 is SGHTA and CDR2 is FQGNSA. The CDR3 loop is CASSRGQPNEQFF. The CDR3 DNA reads TGTGCCAGCAGCCGTGGACAACCCAATGAGCAGTTCTTC.

The table lists this clonotype with a few counts. CDR3 region: CASSSRGLEYFF. The DNA for the CDR3 is TGTGCCAGCAGCTCCCGGGGACTAGAATATTTCTTC. The chain is built from TRBV6-5 and TRBJ2-1; 8 bases are shared with TRBD2. Trimming removed 6 bases from V and 16 bases from J; junction bases left unmatched: 11. This CDR3 region has 12 residues. The germline gives CDR1 MNHEY, CDR2 SVGAGI.

This clonotype has more than one count but fewer than ten. V usage is TRBV6-6 and J usage is TRBJ2-5; possible D gene TRBD1, 6 bases. This CDR3 is built from 13 residues. Germline V gene sequence: CDR1 MNHNY, CDR2 SVGAGI (reference sequence). The ends were cut back, 7 bases at V and 4 bases at J, with 13 bases in the middle. DNA for the CDR3: TGTGCCAGCACCCGGACAGATCGAGAGACCCAGTACTTC. It codes for CASTRTDRETQYF.

This clonotype has only a few counts. The chain carries TRBV9 and TRBJ2-7; the match to TRBD1 covers 11 bases. The CDR3 has 15 residues. V lost 0 bases, J lost 6 bases, and 5 bases stayed unmatched. The germline V gene has CDR1 SGDLS and CDR2 YYNGEE. The CDR3 DNA reads TGTGCCAGCAGCGTAGAGGGACAGGGGGGAACCGAGCAGTACTTC. It is translated as CASSVEGQGGTEQYF.

This rearrangement joins TRBV12-3 or TRBV12-4 to TRBJ2-7, with a tentative D call TRBD1 (6 bases). This CDR3 region has 15 residues. V was cut by 3 bases and J by 3 bases, with 15 bases left in between. CDR3 sequence (DNA): TGTGCCAGCAGTTTGTCGCCGGGGACAATCTACGAGCAGTACTTC. Residues: CASSLSPGTIYEQYF.

The CDR3 protein is CASSQGWTVDEQFF. Here the CDR3 DNA reads TGCGCCAGCAGCCAAGGGTGGACAGTTGATGAGCAGTTCTTC. The rearrangement joins TRBV4-1 to TRBJ2-1, with TRBD1 as a possible D gene (6 bases). V lost 1 base and J lost 8, with 12 bases in between. This CDR3 spans 14 amino acids. CDR1 and CDR2 (germline): MGHRA, YSYEKL.